This T cell receptor (beta chain) was sequenced in a study of blood T cell repertoires in COVID-19. Study context: Collection of acute and convalescent COVID-19 samples took place in the United States, Italy and Spain.

Libraries were prepared by immunoSEQ multiplex PCR; TCRdb keeps only in-frame clonotypes and omits some of them. Of about 65,000 clones listed, more than 75% are singletons. The CDR3 loop spans 15 amino acids. V lost 2 bases, J lost 4 bases, and 2 bases stayed unmatched. CDR1 is SGDLS, CDR2 YYNGEE, per germline. This clonotype was sampled from a man aged 60 to 75 with acute or convalescent COVID-19. Sequenced input: peripheral blood. The chain recombines TRBV9 with TRBJ2-2; the match to TRBD1 covers 10 bases. The CDR3: CASSVGTGATGELFF. The CDR3 DNA reads TGTGCCAGCAGCGTCGGGACAGGGGCCACCGGGGAGCTGTTTTTT.